This is a list of T cell receptor beta chains from one sample in a study of regulatory T cells in long-lasting Graves disease. From the multiplex PCR reads, TCRdb called clonotypes with MiXCR, one entry per CDR3 protein. Here the sample spans roughly 220,000 distinct CDR3 sequences, about 17% being singletons. Sequencing was performed on peripheral blood mononuclear cells (PBMCs), taken at new diagnosis, from a patient treated with antithyroid drugs. All receptors come from a female donor with Graves disease. CDR3s include the opening cysteine and the closing phenylalanine or tryptophan. Each record gives: J gene, V gene, CDR3 protein.

TRBJ2-3,TRBV3-1,CASSQGPGTQYF
TRBJ1-1,TRBV9,CASSVTQGSPEAFF
TRBJ2-3,TRBV20-1,CSALLRGGRVPFTDTQYF
TRBJ1-2,TRBV18,CASSEQGENYGYTF
TRBJ2-5,TRBV28,CASSMDRSGETQYF
TRBJ2-5,TRBV7-2,CASSPPRRSETQYF
TRBJ2-2,TRBV30,CACPTPSSNTGELFF
TRBJ2-7,TRBV2,CASSVGSRQYF
TRBJ2-5,TRBV6-2/TRBV6-3,CASGGEGAETQYF
TRBJ2-3,TRBV20-1,CSARVPGGTDTQYF
TRBJ2-1,TRBV6-2/TRBV6-3,CASKVAENNEQFF
TRBJ1-6,TRBV20-1,CSASPGGNSPLHF
TRBJ1-3,TRBV28,CATEEGGNTIYF
TRBJ2-2,TRBV7-3,CASSRTRSGGELFF
TRBJ2-5,TRBV28,CASSLGLAVATQYF
TRBJ1-6,TRBV5-1,CASSLSGANNSPLHF
TRBJ2-3,TRBV28,CASFLAGSPDTQYF
TRBJ2-1,TRBV9,CASSQGLANEQFF
TRBJ2-3,TRBV6-1,CASSPREAGSTDTQYF
TRBJ2-1,TRBV2,CASSEADRDEQFF
TRBJ1-3,TRBV30,CAWSVGGGQGNTIYF
TRBJ2-7,TRBV11-3,CASSFGGAYEQYF
TRBJ2-2,TRBV6-5,CASSYRGELLGELFF
TRBJ2-1,TRBV6-1,CASSERVGGNNEQFF
TRBJ2-5,TRBV7-8,CASSTELASSLETQYF
TRBJ2-7,TRBV6-1,CASSEEGTPAEQYF
TRBJ2-2,TRBV2,CASRGTSGRGANTGELFF
TRBJ2-1,TRBV6-1,CASSRLARQYNEQFF
TRBJ2-1,TRBV27,CASRPQFF
TRBJ2-3,TRBV2,CAKQREGTDTQYF
TRBJ1-4,TRBV7-9,CASSSSRQVYEKLFF
.,TRBV7-3,CASSELAGLGETQYF
.,TRBV11-2,CASSDEGEETQYF
TRBJ1-2,TRBV11-3,CASSRGGNYGYTF
TRBJ2-7,TRBV11-3,CASSLDREDEQYF
TRBJ2-7,TRBV11-2,CASSLGHTGPYEQYF
TRBJ2-1,TRBV18,CASSPVVSSYNEQFF
TRBJ2-2,TRBV11-2,CASSGPASPSNTGELFF
TRBJ2-1,TRBV11-2,CASSVDRANEQFF
TRBJ1-5,TRBV12-3/TRBV12-4,CASSDRGGRQPQHF
TRBJ1-5,TRBV19,CASSIRHDHSNQPQHF
TRBJ2-7,TRBV28,CASSLGGGHYEQYF
TRBJ2-3,TRBV7-2,CASSPRWTSWRTDTQYF
TRBJ1-1,TRBV28,CASSLYQLEGMNTEAFF
TRBJ1-1,TRBV11-3,CASSGPSGGARDTEAFF
TRBJ2-6,TRBV19,CASSPRTGGANVLTF
TRBJ1-1,TRBV25-1,CASSPSRDRGTEAFF
TRBJ1-1,TRBV11-2,CASSLGGSDGSFF
TRBJ2-2,TRBV12-3/TRBV12-4,CASRDTFRGTGELFF
TRBJ2-1,TRBV9,CASSVGEWAGDLSYNEQFF
TRBJ2-7,TRBV2,CASSGLGTSHEQYF
TRBJ2-5,TRBV2,CASSDISGRGETQYF
TRBJ2-7,TRBV20-1,CSASSPSRAYEQYF
TRBJ2-7,TRBV24-1,CATSDGPSGAGGEQYF
TRBJ1-1,TRBV20-1,CSARTGISTEAFF
TRBJ1-1,TRBV2,CASSLGKRIRDYVLAFF